The rows below give T cell receptor beta chains drawn from one sample of a study of blood T cell repertoires in COVID-19. Measured with immunoSEQ multiplex PCR; TCRdb has only the in-frame clones, and not every one. The profile shows about 90,000 clones, around 87% of them singletons. The sequencing input was peripheral blood. These receptors were collected from a human donor in a cohort sampled during active COVID-19. Both conserved end residues are part of each CDR3. The D gene is left open where the match is weak. Clone sizes are given selectively: once, few, many, or a class where the clone is expanded.

>NA|TRBJ2-1|NA|TRBV29-1
TGCAGCGTTGTCAAGGTAGGGAGGAATGAGCAGTTCTTC
CSVVKVGRNEQFF
>NA|TRBJ1-2|NA|TRBV6-1
TGTGCCAGCAGTGAAGGGGGCCGCGGTGGCTACACCTTC
CASSEGGRGGYTF
>NA|TRBJ2-3|NA|TRBV5-1
TGCGCCAGCAGCCTTCAGACAGGTACAGATACGCAGTATTTT
CASSLQTGTDTQYF
>NA|TRBJ1-5|NA|TRBV4-2
TGTGCCAGCAGCGAAACCCCAGCGGGCGCTTCGTATAGCAATCAGCCCCAGCATTTT
CASSETPAGASYSNQPQHF
>NA|TRBJ2-2|few|TRBV7-3
TGTGCCAGCAGCCTCTCGGGCCAGGGCGCGAACACCGGGGAGCTGTTTTTT
CASSLSGQGANTGELFF
>NA|TRBJ2-5|NA|TRBV3-1/TRBV3-2
TGTGCCAGCAGCCAAGATGGAGGGGACCAAGAGACCCAGTACTTC
CASSQDGGDQETQYF
>TRBD2|TRBJ2-2|NA|TRBV7-6
TGTGCCAGCAGCTTAGCGGGCCTTAGCGGGGGAGGCACCGGGGAGCTGTTTTTT
CASSLAGLSGGGTGELFF
>TRBD1|TRBJ2-7|NA|TRBV30
TGTGCCTGGAGAAGGGGACAGGGCATAATTTACGAGCAGTACTTC
CAWRRGQGIIYEQYF
>TRBD2|TRBJ2-2|NA|TRBV6-6
TGTGCCAGCAGCTCAGCGGGGGGGAACACCGGGGAGCTGTTTTTT
CASSSAGGNTGELFF
>NA|TRBJ1-5|NA|TRBV30
TGTGCCTGGAGTCCAGGGTCCCAGCAGCCCCAGCATTTT
CAWSPGSQQPQHF
>NA|TRBJ2-7|NA|TRBV12-5
TGTGCTAGTGGCTTTTCTCCAGGGGAATCCTACGAGCAGTACTTC
CASGFSPGESYEQYF
>NA|TRBJ2-5|NA|TRBV12-3/TRBV12-4
TGTGCCAGCACCTTCGGGCAAGAGACCCAGTACTTC
CASTFGQETQYF